Below, one TCR beta chain is given with its context. The antigen is unknown. The primer mix had 60 V beta and 13 J beta primers. Produced via immunoSEQ multiplex PCR; TCRdb's table is partial and in-frame only. The repertoire holds 55,000 to 75,000 clones, with around 83% as singletons. V trimming: 7 bases; J trimming: 9 bases; junction bases outside the gene matches: 13. Per the germline V gene, CDR1 is SGHRS and CDR2 is YFSETQ. This CDR3 has 14 amino acids. These data belong to a study of glioma-infiltrating T cells after dendritic cell vaccination. Across the whole study: Glioblastoma patients came from Phase I and II dendritic cell vaccination trials. General study results and limits: Few patients contributed both blood and tumor specimens.

Time point: after dendritic cell vaccination, including at tumor progression/relapse. Patients had residual fresh-frozen tumor tissue and more than two years of survival data. This clonotype was sampled from a human donor with glioblastoma. This sample comprised blood, obtained after dendritic cell vaccination. The chain employs TRBV5-1 and TRBJ2-1; 7 positions agree with TRBD2. CDR3 residues: CASAEVPGGGEQFF. Written as DNA, the CDR3 is TGCGCCAGCGCCGAGGTCCCGGGGGGTGGTGAGCAGTTCTTC.